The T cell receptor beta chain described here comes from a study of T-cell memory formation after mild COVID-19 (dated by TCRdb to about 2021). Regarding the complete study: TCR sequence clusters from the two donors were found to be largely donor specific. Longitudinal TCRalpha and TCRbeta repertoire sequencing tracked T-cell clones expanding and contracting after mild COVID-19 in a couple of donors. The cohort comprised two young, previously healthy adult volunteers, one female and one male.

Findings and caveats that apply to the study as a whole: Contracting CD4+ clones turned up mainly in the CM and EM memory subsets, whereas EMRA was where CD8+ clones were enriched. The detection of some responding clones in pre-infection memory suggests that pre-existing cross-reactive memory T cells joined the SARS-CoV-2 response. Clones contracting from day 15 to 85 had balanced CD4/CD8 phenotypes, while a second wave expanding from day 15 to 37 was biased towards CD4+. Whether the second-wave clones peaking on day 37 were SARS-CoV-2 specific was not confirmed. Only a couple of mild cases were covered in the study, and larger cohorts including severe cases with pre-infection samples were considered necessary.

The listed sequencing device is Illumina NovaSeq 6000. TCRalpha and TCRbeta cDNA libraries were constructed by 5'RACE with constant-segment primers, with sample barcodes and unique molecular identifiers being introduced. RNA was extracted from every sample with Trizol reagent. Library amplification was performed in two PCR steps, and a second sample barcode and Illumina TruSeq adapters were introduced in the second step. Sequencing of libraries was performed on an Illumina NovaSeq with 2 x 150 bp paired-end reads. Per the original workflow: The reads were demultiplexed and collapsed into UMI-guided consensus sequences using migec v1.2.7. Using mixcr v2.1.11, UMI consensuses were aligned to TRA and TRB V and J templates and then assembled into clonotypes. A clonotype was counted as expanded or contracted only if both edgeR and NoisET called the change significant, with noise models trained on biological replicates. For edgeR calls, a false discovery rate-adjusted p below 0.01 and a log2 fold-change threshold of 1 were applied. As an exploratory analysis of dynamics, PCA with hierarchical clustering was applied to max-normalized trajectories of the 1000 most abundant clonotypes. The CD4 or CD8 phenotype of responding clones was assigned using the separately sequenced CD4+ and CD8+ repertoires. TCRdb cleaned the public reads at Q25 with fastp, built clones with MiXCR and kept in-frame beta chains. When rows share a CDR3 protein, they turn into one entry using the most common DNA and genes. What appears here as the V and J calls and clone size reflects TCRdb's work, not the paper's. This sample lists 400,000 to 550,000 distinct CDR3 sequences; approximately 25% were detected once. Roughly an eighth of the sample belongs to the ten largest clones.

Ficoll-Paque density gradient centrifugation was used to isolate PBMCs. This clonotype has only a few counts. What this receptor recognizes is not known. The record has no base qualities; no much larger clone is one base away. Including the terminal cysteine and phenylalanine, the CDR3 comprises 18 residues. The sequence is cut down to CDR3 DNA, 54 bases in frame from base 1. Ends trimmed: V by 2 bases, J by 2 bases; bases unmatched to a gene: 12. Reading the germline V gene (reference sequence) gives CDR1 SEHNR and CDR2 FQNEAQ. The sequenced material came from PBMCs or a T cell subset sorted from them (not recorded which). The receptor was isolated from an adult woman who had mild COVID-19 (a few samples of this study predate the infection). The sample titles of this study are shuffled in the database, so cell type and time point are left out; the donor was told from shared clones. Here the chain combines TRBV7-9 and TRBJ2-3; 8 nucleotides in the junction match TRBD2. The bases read TGTGCCAGCAGCTTAAAAAGGCGAGCGGGAGAGAACACAGATACGCAGTATTTT. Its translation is CASSLKRRAGENTDTQYF.